The source of this T cell receptor beta chain is a study of cytomegalovirus exposure and HLA in healthy donors. The PCR employed 60 Vbeta primers together with 13 Jbeta primers. Data came from immunoSEQ multiplex PCR; TCRdb stores just in-frame clones and leaves some out. Of about 170,000 clones listed, roughly 80% are singletons. The CDR3 runs 16 residues. V was clipped by 8 bases and J by 1 base; unmatched bases: 12. Germline V lookup: CDR1 SQVTM, CDR2 ANQGSEA. This chain joins TRBV29-1 and TRBJ2-5; TRBD2 matches at 11 bases. Sequenced material: PBMCs. This TCR was recovered from a man younger than 45 in good health and CMV-seropositive. The CDR3 protein is CSRSGRGSHTQETQYF. The CDR3 nucleotides read TGCAGCCGTAGCGGGAGGGGATCTCACACCCAAGAGACCCAGTACTTC.